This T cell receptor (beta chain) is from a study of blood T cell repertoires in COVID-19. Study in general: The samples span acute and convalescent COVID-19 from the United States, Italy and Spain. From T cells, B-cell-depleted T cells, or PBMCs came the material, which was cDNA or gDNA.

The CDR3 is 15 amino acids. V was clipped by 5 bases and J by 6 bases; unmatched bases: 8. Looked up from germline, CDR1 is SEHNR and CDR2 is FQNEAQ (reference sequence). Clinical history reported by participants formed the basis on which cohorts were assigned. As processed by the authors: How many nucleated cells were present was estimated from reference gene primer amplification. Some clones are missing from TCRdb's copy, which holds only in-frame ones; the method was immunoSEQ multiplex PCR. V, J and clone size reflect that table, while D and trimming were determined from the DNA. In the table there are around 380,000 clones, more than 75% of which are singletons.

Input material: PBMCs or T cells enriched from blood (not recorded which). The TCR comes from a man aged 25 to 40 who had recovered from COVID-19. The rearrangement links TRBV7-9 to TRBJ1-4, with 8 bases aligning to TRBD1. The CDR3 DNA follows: TGTGCCAGCAGCACCTTGGACAGGGAGTATGAAAAACTGTTTTTT. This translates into CASSTLDREYEKLFF.